This TCR beta chain was sequenced in a study of liver allograft versus peripheral blood T cells. About the study: The study compared liver allograft T cell receptor repertoires against peripheral blood repertoires of liver transplant recipients.

In its sample, this clonotype is medium-sized. The antigen is unknown. TCRdb passed the reads through MiXCR, listing each CDR3 protein once. The data contain just under 5,500 distinct CDR3 sequences, about 17% of them singletons. Study results and limitations: T cell receptor repertoires inside liver allografts reportedly differed from those in peripheral blood.

This receptor was identified in a human patient who had a liver transplant. A subset of T cells may come from the graft donor.

CDR3 DNA sequence: TGCAGTGCTAGGACGGAAAATCAGCCCCAGCATTTT. Encoded protein: CSARTENQPQHF. The V and J genes are TRBV20-1 and TRBJ1-5; D not resolved. The germline V gene has CDR1 DFQATT and CDR2 SNEGSKA (reference sequence). This CDR3 has 12 amino acids. The germline V and J ends were trimmed by 3 bases and 4 bases, with 7 bases remaining between them.